Listed below are T cell receptor beta chains from one sample, sequenced in a study of T-cell reconstitution after alpha-beta-depleted transplantation in children. TCRdb reprocessed the PCR reads with MiXCR, giving one entry per CDR3 protein. This sample has hundreds of thousands of distinct CDR3 sequences; 15% to 20% occur once, and the top ten carry 2.5% to 3.5%. Material: PBMCs from the stem cell graft donor, obtained from the stem cell graft. The receptors were gathered from a human donor who donated a stem cell graft to a child with acute lymphoblastic leukemia. The CDR3 runs from the conserved cysteine through the conserved F or W. Each record gives: D gene, J gene, clone size, V gene, CDR3 protein, CDR3 DNA. A D gene is named only where the DNA matches it firmly. Size is omitted from some rows. Given values are once, few, many or a class for expanded clones.

NA	TRBJ2-4	few	TRBV18	CASSPTRDRNIQYF	TGTGCCAGCTCCCCGACTAGGGACCGGAACATTCAGTACTTC
TRBD1	TRBJ1-1	NA	TRBV19	CASSTGQGTTEAFF	TGTGCCAGTAGTACCGGACAGGGAACCACTGAAGCTTTCTTT
NA	TRBJ2-3	NA	TRBV20-1	CSAPNLAVTDTQYF	TGCAGTGCACCGAACTTGGCGGTCACAGATACGCAGTATTTT
TRBD2	TRBJ2-3	few	TRBV7-8	CASSTRLAALLHTQYF	TGTGCCAGCAGCACTCGACTAGCCGCCCTCCTCCATACGCAGTATTTT
NA	TRBJ1-2	NA	TRBV3-1	CASSQLQDGYGYTF	TGTGCCAGCAGCCAACTACAGGATGGTTATGGCTACACCTTC
TRBD2	TRBJ2-5	NA	TRBV25-1	CASSGTRFAETQYF	TGTGCCAGCAGTGGGACTAGATTCGCGGAGACCCAGTACTTC
NA	TRBJ2-7	NA	TRBV29-1	CSKGVREQYF	TGCAGCAAAGGAGTACGGGAGCAGTACTTC
TRBD2	TRBJ2-5	NA	TRBV20-1	CSPEPREGQETQYF	TGCAGTCCAGAGCCGCGGGAGGGCCAAGAGACCCAGTACTTC
TRBD2	TRBJ2-3	NA	TRBV7-3	CASRLAAVPERFPDTQYF	TGTGCCAGCAGACTAGCGGCAGTACCCGAGAGGTTCCCAGATACGCAGTATTTT
NA	TRBJ2-3	NA	TRBV5-1	CASSLGRNTDTQYF	TGCGCCAGCAGCTTGGGGAGGAACACAGATACGCAGTATTTT
NA	TRBJ2-1	NA	TRBV20-1	CSAPFGEQFF	TGCAGTGCCCCCTTTGGTGAGCAGTTCTTC
NA	TRBJ1-6	NA	TRBV3-1	CASSQTGGNSPLHF	TGTGCCAGCAGCCAGACTGGGGGAAATTCACCCCTCCACTTT
NA	TRBJ2-3	few	TRBV18	CASSPISSRTDTQYF	TGTGCCAGCTCACCAATTTCGTCCCGCACAGATACGCAGTATTTT
TRBD2	TRBJ2-7	few	TRBV7-9	CASSSYLSGRGNEQYF	TGTGCCAGCAGCTCTTACCTTAGCGGGAGAGGGAACGAGCAGTACTTC
NA	TRBJ1-2	once	TRBV15	CATSRPQGLDGYTF	TGTGCCACCAGCAGGCCCCAGGGGCTCGATGGCTACACCTTC
TRBD2	TRBJ2-1	many	TRBV6-6	CASMGLAETRGFF	TGTGCCAGCATGGGACTAGCGGAGACTAGGGGGTTCTTC
NA	TRBJ2-1	few	TRBV9	CASSVVQGNEQFF	TGTGCCAGCAGCGTAGTTCAAGGTAATGAGCAGTTCTTC
NA	TRBJ2-5	NA	TRBV7-9	CASSAHPETQYF	TGTGCCAGCAGCGCACACCCGGAGACCCAGTACTTC
NA	TRBJ2-1	few	TRBV12-3/TRBV12-4	CASRPTRGNEQFF	TGTGCCAGCAGACCCACTAGGGGCAATGAGCAGTTCTTC
NA	TRBJ2-5	few	TRBV5-1	CASSPGRGGIETQYF	TGCGCCAGCAGCCCAGGACGTGGGGGCATAGAGACCCAGTACTTC
NA	TRBJ2-7	few	TRBV20-1	CSARGTEYYEQYF	TGCAGTGCTAGGGGGACGGAGTATTACGAGCAGTACTTC
NA	TRBJ2-7	NA	TRBV18	CASSPPDGLGEQYF	TGTGCCAGCTCACCACCGGACGGACTGGGCGAGCAGTACTTC
NA	TRBJ2-3	few	TRBV10-3	CAIMGQRTDTQYF	TGTGCCATCATGGGGCAGCGCACAGATACGCAGTATTTT
TRBD1	TRBJ1-1	few	TRBV11-2	CASSLEQGLLNTEAFF	TGTGCCAGCAGCTTAGAACAGGGGCTCTTAAACACTGAAGCTTTCTTT
NA	TRBJ2-5	NA	TRBV20-1	CSASFYIPQETQYF	TGCAGTGCTAGCTTTTACATACCACAAGAGACCCAGTACTTC
NA	TRBJ1-2	NA	TRBV27	CASSPFTGSYGYTF	TGTGCCAGCAGCCCCTTTACAGGGAGCTATGGCTACACCTTC
NA	TRBJ1-1	few	TRBV12-5	CASGFPDQAEAFF	TGTGCTAGTGGTTTTCCAGACCAGGCTGAAGCTTTCTTT
TRBD2	TRBJ2-7	few	TRBV28	CASSSFPLAGDEQYF	TGTGCCAGCAGTTCCTTCCCACTAGCGGGAGACGAGCAGTACTTC
NA	TRBJ1-2	few	TRBV12-5	CASGPRPGLDGYTF	TGTGCTAGTGGCCCCCGACCGGGACTCGATGGCTACACCTTC
NA	TRBJ2-7	NA	TRBV19	CASSHTGPTPYEQYF	TGTGCCAGTAGCCACACAGGACCAACCCCCTACGAGCAGTACTTC
NA	TRBJ2-5	NA	TRBV9	CASSDPYQETQYF	TGTGCCAGCAGCGACCCGTACCAAGAGACCCAGTACTTC